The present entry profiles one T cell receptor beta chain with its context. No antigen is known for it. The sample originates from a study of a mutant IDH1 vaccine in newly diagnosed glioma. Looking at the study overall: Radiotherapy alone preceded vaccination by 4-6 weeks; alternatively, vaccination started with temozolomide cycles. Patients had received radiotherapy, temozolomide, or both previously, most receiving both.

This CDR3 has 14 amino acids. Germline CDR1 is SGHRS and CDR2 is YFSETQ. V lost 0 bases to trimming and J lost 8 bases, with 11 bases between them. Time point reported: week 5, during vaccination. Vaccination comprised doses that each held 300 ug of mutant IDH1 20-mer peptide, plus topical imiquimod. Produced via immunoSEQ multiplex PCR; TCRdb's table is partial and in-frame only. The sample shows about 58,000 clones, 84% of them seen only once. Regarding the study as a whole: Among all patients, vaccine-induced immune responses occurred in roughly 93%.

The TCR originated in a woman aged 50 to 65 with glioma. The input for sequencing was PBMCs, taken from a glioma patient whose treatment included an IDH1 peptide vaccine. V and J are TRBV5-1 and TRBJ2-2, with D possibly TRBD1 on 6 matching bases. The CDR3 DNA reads TGCGCCAGCAGCTTGGGGACAGAAAAAGGGGAGCTGTTTTTT. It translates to CASSLGTEKGELFF.